This T cell receptor (beta chain) was identified during a study of CD8+ T cells in alopecia areata. Study-wide background: Treatment comprised oral tofacitinib, 5 to 10 mg twice daily, in treated patients. People stayed on tofacitinib for 6 to 18 months, then stopped the drug for 6 months. Study-level points and caveats: Especially in alopecia totalis/universalis, lesional scalp showed greater clonality than normal scalp did.

The CDR3 extends over 12 amino acids. Germline V gene lookup returns CDR1 MGHDK and CDR2 SYGVNS. Trimming at V came to 9 bases and at J to 6 bases, leaving 4 bases not matched to a gene. Reverse transcription of extracted RNA yielded cDNA, which provided the sequencing template. The table came from immunoSEQ multiplex PCR; TCRdb's copy has only in-frame clones and leaves some out. Of around 140,000 clones in the sample, 51% were seen once. The sorting of PBMCs gave CD4+ and CD8+ T cells. Of note for this clone: Antigen unknown.

The source material was CD4+ T cells sorted from blood, sampled at week 0. The chain has TRBV25-1 and TRBJ1-5; 8 bases align to TRBD1. This sequence was found in a human donor with alopecia areata. CDR3 coding DNA: TGTGCCAGTGGCAGGGGGCTTCAGCCCCAGCATTTT. Amino acid sequence: CASGRGLQPQHF.